A single sample is the source of the 16 T cell receptor beta chains below, sequenced in a study of blood T cell repertoires in COVID-19. TCRdb's table, derived via immunoSEQ multiplex PCR, lists solely in-frame clones and lacks some. The table records 350,000 to 450,000 clones, around 87% of them present only once. Material for sequencing was peripheral blood. Receptor source: a woman in her sixties or seventies with COVID-19, enrolled during active disease.

The chain has TRBV18 and TRBJ2-5, with TRBD2 as a possible D gene (5 bases). CDR1 and CDR2 (germline): KGHSH, LQKENI. This CDR3 spans 14 amino acids. With 6 bases removed from V and 2 bases from J, the gap between germline ends came to 13 bases. In nucleotides, the CDR3 is TGTGCCAGCTCCCTACTAGACGGACAAGAGACCCAGTACTTC. It translates to CASSLLDGQETQYF.

The chain uses TRBV7-9 and TRBJ2-7; tentatively, D is TRBD2 (6 bases). CDR3 length equals 15 residues. In germline, CDR1 is SEHNR, CDR2 FQNEAQ (reference sequence). V was pared by 1 base and J by 6 bases, with 16 bases between. CDR3 loop: CASSLVIGGGIEQYF. CDR3 in DNA: TGTGCCAGCAGCTTAGTTATCGGGGGAGGCATCGAGCAGTACTTC.

The V call is TRBV5-6, the J call TRBJ2-3; TRBD1 matches 8 bases. Germline V gene sequence: CDR1 SGHDT, CDR2 YYEEEE. With V trimmed by 3 bases and J by 8 bases, 11 bases remained unmatched. There are 15 residues in the CDR3. CDR3 protein: CASSWGQGAGGTQYF. Here the CDR3 DNA reads TGTGCCAGCAGCTGGGGGCAGGGGGCGGGCGGTACGCAGTATTTT. The full variable domain, in which reference TRBV5-6 and TRBJ2-3 provide the parts outside the CDR3, is DAGVTQSPTHLIKTRGQQVTLRCSPKSGHDTVSWYQQALGQGPQFIFQYYEEEERQRGNFPDRFSGHQFPNYSSELNVNALLLGDSALYLCASSWGQGAGGTQYFGPGTRLTVL.

The chain combines TRBV5-8 with TRBJ2-5, with D unresolved. The CDR3 length is 14 residues. V lost 0 bases to trimming and J lost 4 bases, with 10 bases between them. Germline lookup yields CDR1 SGHTS and CDR2 YDEGEE. CDR3 sequence: CASSLAPPGETQYF. CDR3 DNA: TGTGCCAGCAGCTTGGCCCCCCCCGGAGAGACCCAGTACTTC.

Of note for this clone: Other DNA sequences in this sample translate to the same CDR3. The genes are TRBV11-2 and TRBJ2-3; maybe TRBD2 (7 bases). This CDR3 is built from 14 residues. The V end lost 3 bases, the J end lost 2 bases, and 9 bases lay between the germline ends. Germline assignment: CDR1 SGHAT and CDR2 FQNNGV. The CDR3 loop is CASSLAGATDTQYF. For the CDR3, the DNA is TGTGCCAGCAGCTTGGCGGGGGCCACAGATACGCAGTATTTT.

The rearrangement links TRBV12-3 or TRBV12-4 to TRBJ1-2; no definite D call. This CDR3 region has 13 residues. Between the trimmed V and J ends, which lost 5 bases and 4 bases, there was a span of 11 bases. As DNA, the CDR3 is TGTGCCAGCAGTCCACGGACTTTCTATGGCTACACCTTC. Protein: CASSPRTFYGYTF.

This sequence joins TRBV11-3 and TRBJ2-1; 7 nucleotides match TRBD1. The CDR3 loop spans 17 amino acids. The V and J ends lost 0 bases and 4 bases, in that order; junction bases with no gene match: 9. The germline CDR1 and CDR2 sequences are SGHNT and YENEEA. The CDR3 DNA sequence: TGTGCCAGCAGCTTAGATCTAGGGGGCCCCTCGTACAATGAGCAGTTCTTC. It yields the protein CASSLDLGGPSYNEQFF.

This clone has only one observation. This sequence joins TRBV24-1 and TRBJ2-3; 9 positions match TRBD1. Per the germline V gene, CDR1 is KGHDR and CDR2 is SFDVKD. The CDR3 consists of 14 residues. V gave up 9 bases and J gave up 3 bases; unmatched junction bases: 6. CDR3 nucleotide sequence: TGTGCCACCCAACAGGGGGCGCGTACAGATACGCAGTATTTT. Translation: CATQQGARTDTQYF.

The V and J genes are TRBV19 and TRBJ1-5; 12 nucleotides match TRBD1. Germline V lookup: CDR1 LNHDA, CDR2 SQIVND (reference sequence). The CDR3 is made up of 16 amino acids. Losses at the gene ends were 8 bases for V and 2 bases for J; bases not matched to a gene: 7. The CDR3 DNA reads TGTGCCAGTGGGACAGGGGGCGGATTGCGCAATCAGCCCCAGCATTTT. This encodes CASGTGGGLRNQPQHF.

This chain joins TRBV2 and TRBJ2-3; 7 nucleotides agree with TRBD1. From germline, CDR1 is SNHLY and CDR2 FYNNEI. CDR3 length equals 14 residues. The V gene end was trimmed by 2 bases and the J gene end by 6 bases; junction bases not matched to a gene: 5. CDR3 bases: TGTGCCAGCAGTGAAAACAGGGGTCCGGATACGCAGTATTTT. Protein product: CASSENRGPDTQYF.

The J gene is TRBJ2-3, the V gene TRBV7-3, with 7 bases matching TRBD1. The V segment lost 3 bases and the J segment 5 bases; nucleotides outside the gene matches: 5. The CDR3 spans 14 residues. The germline CDR1 and CDR2 sequences are SGHTA and FQGTGA. Here the CDR3 DNA reads TGTGCCAGCAGCTTGAGGGGGCGTATAGATACGCAGTATTTT. It translates to CASSLRGRIDTQYF.

Of note for this clone: At one of its ends the junction is not consistent with the germline gene, which may arise from a read error. This chain links TRBV7-2 with TRBJ1-1; possibly TRBD1 for D (5 bases). The CDR3 totals 16 residues. Germline V gene sequence: CDR1 SGHTA, CDR2 FQGNSA. CDR3 nucleotide sequence: TGTGCCAGCAGCCTAGCCTGGGGCGCGGTGAACACTGAAGCTTTCTTT. It is translated as CASSLAWGAVNTEAFF.

The genes are TRBV7-9 and TRBJ1-2; TRBD1 is a possible D gene (5 bases). CDR3 length equals 17 residues. The V end was cut by 2 bases, the J end by 0 bases, with 16 bases between. Germline CDR1 reads SEHNR; CDR2 reads FQNEAQ (reference sequence). CDR3 coding DNA: TGTGCCAGCAGCTTAAACAACGGGGGACGAGCTAACTATGGCTACACCTTC. This codes for CASSLNNGGRANYGYTF.

This chain uses TRBV5-1 with TRBJ1-6; weak D call: TRBD1 (5 bases). The CDR3 length is 15 residues. The V end was cut by 7 bases, the J end by 6 bases, with 17 bases between. Germline values: CDR1 SGHRS, CDR2 YFSETQ. CDR3 region: CASGPGLGGNSPLHF. DNA for the CDR3: TGCGCCAGCGGTCCTGGACTGGGGGGTAATTCACCCCTCCACTTT.

The chain carries TRBV6-4 and TRBJ2-1, with 9 positions matching TRBD1. Trimming took 0 bases from V and 6 from J; bases not matched to a gene: 9. The CDR3 length is 17 residues. Looked up from germline, CDR1 is MRHNA and CDR2 is SNTAGT. As DNA, the CDR3 is TGTGCCAGCAGTGACTCGAGAGGGGGACAGGGTGCCAATGAGCAGTTCTTC. It encodes CASSDSRGGQGANEQFF.

DNA for the CDR3: TGTGCCAGCAGCCAAGCTGGGGGGGGACCTAACTATGGCTACACCTTC. Translation gives CASSQAGGGPNYGYTF. The chain carries TRBV4-2 and TRBJ1-2, with a possible D match to TRBD1 (5 bases). The length of the CDR3 is 16 residues. Trimming took 1 base from V and 0 from J, leaving 12 bases between them. Germline CDR1 LGHNA, CDR2 YNFKEQ.